The rows below give T cell receptor beta chains drawn from one sample of a study of T cell changes during pregnancy in multiple sclerosis. This table comes from immunoSEQ multiplex PCR, and its TCRdb copy is limited to in-frame clones, with some not included. The table records 40,000 to 60,000 clones, under 95% of them present only once. The sequencing used CD8+ T cells from peripheral blood mononuclear cells, collected in the second trimester of pregnancy. Every receptor here comes from a female donor with multiple sclerosis, enrolled in a pregnancy study. CDR3s include the opening cysteine and the closing phenylalanine or tryptophan. Each record gives: CDR3 length, J gene, V gene, D gene, CDR3 protein. A D gene is named only where the DNA matches it firmly.

length: 14
J: TRBJ2-7
V: TRBV7-8
D: -
CDR3: CASSSWTAAYEQYF

length: 15
J: TRBJ2-7
V: TRBV15
D: TRBD1
CDR3: CATSRGQGVAYEQYF

length: 17
J: TRBJ2-1
V: TRBV4-1
D: TRBD2
CDR3: CASSLILSGGQNNEQFF

length: 14
J: TRBJ2-1
V: TRBV30
D: TRBD2
CDR3: CAWSIAGGPGEQFF

length: 14
J: TRBJ2-7
V: TRBV9
D: TRBD2
CDR3: CASSRSGGTYEQYF

length: 15
J: -
V: TRBV6-5
D: TRBD1
CDR3: CASTYGDSPSYEQYF

length: 16
J: TRBJ2-3
V: TRBV6-4
D: -
CDR3: CASSAWGTTSTDTQYF

length: 14
J: TRBJ2-3
V: TRBV7-3
D: TRBD2
CDR3: CASSFGRVADTQYF

length: 17
J: TRBJ2-7
V: TRBV14
D: TRBD2
CDR3: CASSQDSLAGGSYEQYF

length: 13
J: TRBJ2-1
V: TRBV19
D: -
CDR3: CASSKGLYNEQFF

length: 14
J: TRBJ2-5
V: TRBV9
D: -
CDR3: CASSVGQGQETQYF

length: 15
J: TRBJ1-2
V: TRBV13
D: -
CDR3: CASSSTRGANYGYTF

length: 16
J: TRBJ1-3
V: TRBV4-1
D: TRBD1
CDR3: CASSQESTGTGNTIYF

length: 15
J: TRBJ2-2
V: TRBV6-5
D: -
CDR3: CASSLTGFVTGELFF

length: 13
J: TRBJ1-2
V: TRBV19
D: -
CDR3: CASTPWAADGYTF

length: 16
J: TRBJ2-2
V: TRBV5-4
D: TRBD1
CDR3: CASSWGTGANTGELFF

length: 14
J: TRBJ1-1
V: TRBV27
D: -
CDR3: CASSLIPGNTEAFF

length: 15
J: TRBJ1-1
V: TRBV6-4
D: -
CDR3: CASSEEVGAITEAFF